One and the same sample provided the 20 T cell receptor beta chains below, sequenced in a study of graft-versus-host responses after intestinal transplantation. Clones were sequenced by immunoSEQ multiplex PCR, and TCRdb holds only the in-frame ones, with some missing. The sample has approximately 89,000 clones, more than 80% seen once. Sequencing was performed on PBMCs, taken about 440 days after intestinal transplant. The source of these receptors is a human patient who received an intestinal transplant, so some T cells may come from the graft donor.

The V and J genes are TRBV5-1 and TRBJ2-7; D may match TRBD1 or TRBD2 (5 bases each). The V gene lost 2 bases and the J gene lost 7 bases, with 19 bases spanning the gap. CDR1 and CDR2 from the germline V gene are SGHRS and YFSETQ. This CDR3 has 15 amino acids. CDR3 DNA: TGCGCCAGCAGCTTCGCACAATCCGGGACGGGGGAGCAGTACTTC. It yields the protein CASSFAQSGTGEQYF.

The V and J genes are TRBV2 and TRBJ2-7; D perhaps matches TRBD2 (5 bases). The V gene lost 6 bases and the J gene lost 7 bases, with 16 bases spanning the gap. The germline V gene has CDR1 SNHLY and CDR2 FYNNEI. The CDR3 has 13 residues. CDR3 protein: CASRNGGGKEQYF. The CDR3 DNA reads TGTGCCAGCAGGAACGGTGGAGGAAAGGAGCAGTACTTC. Supplemented by reference TRBV2 and TRBJ2-7, the full variable domain reads EPEVTQTPSHQVTQMGQEVILRCVPISNHLYFYWYRQILGQKVEFLVSFYNNEISEKSEIFDDQFSVERPDGSNFTLKIRSTKLEDSAMYFCASRNGGGKEQYFGPGTRLTVT.

This chain joins TRBV7-9 and TRBJ1-2, with 10 bases aligning to TRBD1. From germline, CDR1 is SEHNR and CDR2 FQNEAQ (reference sequence). The ends lost 6 bases at V and 8 bases at J; junction bases unmatched: 12. The CDR3 consists of 15 residues. The CDR3 DNA follows: TGTGCCAGCAGACTCCCCGGGACAGGGGTGACCGGCTACACCTTC. Translating it yields CASRLPGTGVTGYTF.

The V gene is TRBV6-5, the J gene TRBJ2-7, with D unresolved. The CDR3 totals 11 residues. V was shortened by 6 bases and J by 0 bases, with 3 bases between the two germline ends. Germline loops: CDR1 MNHEY, CDR2 SVGAGI. The CDR3: CASRFSYEQYF. The CDR3 coding sequence is TGTGCCAGCAGGTTCTCCTACGAGCAGTACTTC.

Turning to this clone: This same CDR3 is encoded by further DNA sequences in the sample. This chain connects TRBV7-9 to TRBJ2-7, with unresolved D. Looked up from germline, CDR1 is SEHNR and CDR2 is FQNEAQ (reference sequence). This CDR3 spans 15 amino acids. V was shortened by 5 bases and J by 0 bases, with 14 bases between the two germline ends. CDR3 loop: CASSPARSSSYEQYF. For the CDR3, the DNA is TGTGCCAGCAGCCCCGCGAGATCGAGCTCCTACGAGCAGTACTTC. Full variable domain (remainder filled in from reference TRBV7-9 and TRBJ2-7): DTGVSQNPRHKITKRGQNVTFRCDPISEHNRLYWYRQTLGQGPEFLTYFQNEAQLEKSRLLSDRFSAERPKGSFSTLEIQRTEQGDSAMYLCASSPARSSSYEQYFGPGTRLTVT.

The J gene is TRBJ2-2, the V gene TRBV14, with unresolved D. The germline gives CDR1 SGHDN, CDR2 FVKESK. The CDR3 spans 13 residues. Trimming cost V 0 bases and J 7 bases, with 6 bases left between them. CDR3 sequence reads: CASSQDLVGELFF. CDR3 sequence (DNA): TGTGCCAGCAGCCAAGATCTGGTCGGGGAGCTGTTTTTT.

V usage is TRBV11-1 and J usage is TRBJ1-2; 7 positions match TRBD1. The CDR3 has 15 amino acids. The V gene end was trimmed by 5 bases and the J gene end by 4 bases; junction bases not matched to a gene: 10. Germline V gene sequence: CDR1 SGHAT, CDR2 FQDESV (reference sequence). This CDR3 reads CASSKNRDSLYGYTF. The CDR3 DNA sequence: TGTGCCAGCAGCAAAAACCGGGACAGTCTCTATGGCTACACCTTC.

The V call is TRBV27, the J call TRBJ1-6; no clear D. This CDR3 is 12 amino acids long. Germline values: CDR1 MNHEY, CDR2 SMNVEV (reference sequence). Trimming pared 6 bases from V and 6 bases from J, leaving 6 bases between. CDR3 nucleotide sequence: TGTGCCAGCAGGGTTGGTAATTCACCCCTCCACTTT. Residues: CASRVGNSPLHF.

In nucleotides, the CDR3 is TGTGCCATCAGTGAGAGGACAGCGGGGACCGGGGAGCTGTTTTTT. Translating gives CAISERTAGTGELFF. This chain links TRBV10-3 with TRBJ2-2, with a tentative D call TRBD2 (7 bases). Germline V gives CDR1 ENHRY, CDR2 SYGVKD. V was cut by 2 bases and J by 5 bases, with 12 bases left in between. This CDR3 has 15 amino acids.

This clone was detected only once. The chain links TRBV27 to TRBJ2-7; TRBD2 agrees at 7 bases. The germline CDR1 and CDR2 sequences are MNHEY and SMNVEV (reference sequence). The CDR3 sequence is 14 residues long. J gave up 2 bases and V 6 bases, and 7 bases lay outside the gene matches. In DNA, the CDR3 is TGTGCCAGCAGCCCCTTGGGGGGGGCCTACGAGCAGTACTTC. The encoded protein is CASSPLGGAYEQYF.

The rearrangement uses TRBV27 and TRBJ2-2; D is unclear. Per the germline V gene, CDR1 is MNHEY and CDR2 is SMNVEV (reference sequence). CDR3 length equals 15 residues. The V end was cut by 5 bases, the J end by 0 bases, with 10 bases between. Here the CDR3 reads CASSPFSANTGELFF. DNA for the CDR3: TGTGCCAGCAGTCCCTTTTCCGCGAACACCGGGGAGCTGTTTTTT.

This clone showed up just once. This sequence joins TRBV29-1 and TRBJ1-2, with D perhaps matching TRBD1 (5 bases). With 3 bases removed from V and 4 bases from J, the gap between germline ends came to 9 bases. CDR1 and CDR2 from the germline V gene are SQVTM and ANQGSEA. This CDR3 comprises 12 residues. CDR3 DNA: TGCAGCGTTGACCAGGGCCGCTATGGCTACACCTTC. The encoded protein is CSVDQGRYGYTF.

The rearrangement uses TRBV6-6 and TRBJ1-1; a weak D match, TRBD1 (6 bases). V lost 3 bases, J lost 0 bases, and 14 bases lay in between. Looked up from germline, CDR1 is MNHNY and CDR2 is SVGAGI (reference sequence). This CDR3 region has 16 residues. The CDR3 is CASSYGRGGMNTEAFF. The CDR3 DNA is TGTGCCAGCAGTTATGGGAGGGGGGGGATGAACACTGAAGCTTTCTTT.

This chain links TRBV25-1 with TRBJ1-1, with D maybe TRBD1 (5 bases). The V end was cut by 6 bases, the J end by 8 bases, with 16 bases between. CDR1 is MGHDK, CDR2 SYGVNS, per germline. The CDR3 has 13 residues. The CDR3 DNA is TGTGCCAGCAGCGGGGGATGGCTAACGGAAGCTTTCTTT. Its translation is CASSGGWLTEAFF.

This CDR3 reads CASSPQGAIAFF. CDR3 DNA: TGTGCCAGCAGCCCACAGGGCGCGATCGCGTTCTTC. The chain recombines TRBV9 with TRBJ2-1; a weak D match, TRBD1 (6 bases). The CDR3 runs 12 residues. Trimming removed 4 bases from V and 15 bases from J, with 17 bases in between. Germline-derived CDR1 and CDR2 are SGDLS and YYNGEE. The whole variable domain, filled in from reference TRBV9 and TRBJ2-1, reads DSGVTQTPKHLITATGQRVTLRCSPRSGDLSVYWYQQSLDQGLQFLIQYYNGEERAKGNILERFSAQQFPDLHSELNLSSLELGDSALYFCASSPQGAIAFFGPGTRLTVL.

Of note for this clone: This sample includes further DNA sequences coding for the same CDR3. The rearrangement links TRBV5-1 to TRBJ2-5, with D maybe TRBD1 (6 bases). CDR1 is SGHRS and CDR2 is YFSETQ in the germline V gene. The CDR3 is made up of 14 amino acids. V lost 0 bases and J lost 3, with 9 bases in between. CDR3 nucleotides: TGCGCCAGCAGCTTGGTACCAGGGGAAGAGACCCAGTACTTC. It translates to CASSLVPGEETQYF.

This clone has only a few counts. The chain employs TRBV10-3 and TRBJ2-1; TRBD2 matches 8 bases. Germline loops: CDR1 ENHRY, CDR2 SYGVKD. Unmatched junction bases numbered 4, after V lost 11 bases and J lost 7 bases. This CDR3 spans 11 amino acids. The DNA for the CDR3 is TGTGCCTCCGGGGGGGAGAATGAGCAGTTCTTC. This codes for CASGGENEQFF.

This clone has just one count. The chain joins TRBV20-1 to TRBJ1-3; perhaps TRBD1 as D (5 bases). This CDR3 is 11 amino acids long. CDR1 is DFQATT, CDR2 SNEGSKA, per germline (reference sequence). Trimming pared 6 bases from V and 5 bases from J, leaving 8 bases between. The DNA of the CDR3 is TGCAGTGCCACGGACAGAAACACCATATATTTT. Residues: CSATDRNTIYF.

The rearrangement joins TRBV19 to TRBJ1-5; D gene unclear. Trimming took off 6 bases at V and 0 bases at J, with 12 bases between the two ends. Germline V gene lookup returns CDR1 LNHDA and CDR2 SQIVND (reference sequence). The CDR3 loop spans 15 amino acids. For the CDR3, the DNA is TGTGCCAGTAGGCCCCGAGTGGATAGCAATCAGCCCCAGCATTTT. Its protein product is CASRPRVDSNQPQHF.

The chain is built from TRBV5-5 and TRBJ2-7; tentatively, D is TRBD1 or TRBD2 (5 bases each). CDR3 length equals 15 residues. Germline V gene lookup returns CDR1 SGHKS and CDR2 YYEKEE (reference sequence). Deletions cut 4 bases from V and 1 base from J, with 15 bases between. The CDR3 sequence: CASSRGRELSYEQYF. The CDR3 region has the DNA TGTGCCAGCAGCCGAGGCAGGGAGTTATCCTACGAGCAGTACTTC. Filled out from reference TRBV5-5 and TRBJ2-7, the complete variable domain reads DAGVTQSPTHLIKTRGQQVTLRCSPISGHKSVSWYQQVLGQGPQFIFQYYEKEERGRGNFPDRFSARQFPNYSSELNVNALLLGDSALYLCASSRGRELSYEQYFGPGTRLTVT.